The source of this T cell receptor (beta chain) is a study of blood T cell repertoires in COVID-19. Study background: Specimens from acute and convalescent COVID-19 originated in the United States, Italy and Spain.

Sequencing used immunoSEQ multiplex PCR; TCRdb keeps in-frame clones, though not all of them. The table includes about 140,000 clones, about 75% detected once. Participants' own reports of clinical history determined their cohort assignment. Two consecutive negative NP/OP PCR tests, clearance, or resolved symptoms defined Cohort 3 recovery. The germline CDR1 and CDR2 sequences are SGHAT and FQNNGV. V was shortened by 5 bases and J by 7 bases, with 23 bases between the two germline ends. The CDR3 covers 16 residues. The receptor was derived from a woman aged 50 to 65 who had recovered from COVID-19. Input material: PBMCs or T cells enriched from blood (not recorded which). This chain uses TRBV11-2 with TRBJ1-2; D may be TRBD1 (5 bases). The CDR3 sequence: CASSPSGAGDWGGYTF. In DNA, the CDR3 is TGTGCCAGCAGCCCCTCTGGGGCAGGTGATTGGGGTGGCTACACCTTC.